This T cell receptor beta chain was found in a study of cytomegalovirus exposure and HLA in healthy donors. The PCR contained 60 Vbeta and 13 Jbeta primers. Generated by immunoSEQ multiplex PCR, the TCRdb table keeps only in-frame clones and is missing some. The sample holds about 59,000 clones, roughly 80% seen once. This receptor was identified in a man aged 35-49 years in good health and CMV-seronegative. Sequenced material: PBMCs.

As DNA, the CDR3 is TGTGCCAGCAGCTTATTTTCTCAGGTTAGCTCCTATAATTCACCCCTCCACTTT. Residues: CASSLFSQVSSYNSPLHF. This chain connects TRBV7-3 to TRBJ1-6; D is ambiguous. Per germline, CDR1 SGHTA and CDR2 FQGTGA. The CDR3 is 18 amino acids. Trimming left V 2 bases short and J 0 bases short, with 14 bases between.